These 10 T cell receptor beta chains were all obtained from the same sample, sequenced in a study of blood T cells in healthy people across ages (dated by TCRdb to about 2015). The library relied on 5' RACE. TCRdb names Illumina HiSeq 2500 as the instrument used. A second PCR of roughly 6 to 11 cycles was performed with a sample-barcoded 5' primer and a J-beta primer mix. TCRdb reworked the public reads: Q25 trimming with fastp, MiXCR clone assembly, productive beta chains retained. Rows merge per CDR3 protein into single entries with the most common DNA and genes. In all, the sample holds 750,000 or so distinct CDR3 sequences, and 20% to 30% of those were seen once. The ten largest account for 9.4% of the sample. The same sample was also studied in work on T cells of mothers and their children.

Source material: blood. Receptors originate from a boy younger than 18 in good health.

In its sample, this clonotype was seen a few times. V gene TRBV24-1 combines with J gene TRBJ1-1; D ambiguous. In germline, CDR1 is KGHDR, CDR2 SFDVKD. Trimming left V 3 bases short and J 4 bases short, with 11 bases between. This CDR3 comprises 14 residues. CDR3 DNA: TGTGCCACCAGTGATCCATCAGAGCGCACTGAAGCTTTCTTT. Its protein is CATSDPSERTEAFF.

There are a few counts of this clonotype. The CDR3 sequence: CSVGLLYNEQFF. CDR3 DNA sequence: TGCAGCGTGGGACTACTTTACAATGAGCAGTTCTTC. This chain links TRBV29-1 with TRBJ2-1, with TRBD2 matching 7 bases. Trimming removed 6 bases from V and 4 bases from J; junction bases left unmatched: 3. Germline CDR1 and CDR2: SQVTM and ANQGSEA. The CDR3 runs 12 residues.

This clonotype was counted between two and nine times. The chain employs TRBV9 and TRBJ2-1; D call uncertain. The CDR3 sequence is 12 residues long. Germline-derived CDR1 and CDR2 are SGDLS and YYNGEE. With 4 bases removed from V and 6 bases from J, the gap between germline ends came to 8 bases. CDR3 residues: CASSPQANEQFF. The CDR3 nucleotides read TGTGCCAGCAGCCCCCAGGCCAATGAGCAGTTCTTC.

This clonotype was counted between two and nine times. With a much larger clone just one base away, this may be a read error. The chain uses TRBV25-1 and TRBJ2-5; maybe TRBD2 (6 bases). Germline V gene lookup returns CDR1 MGHDK and CDR2 SYGVNS. V dropped 6 bases and J dropped 7 bases, with 6 bases sitting between them. This CDR3 is built from 10 residues. The CDR3 here is CASRGGTQYF. The CDR3 region has the DNA TGTGCCAGCAGGGGGGGGACCCAGTACTTC. The complete variable domain, with remaining parts taken from reference TRBV25-1 and TRBJ2-5, reads EADIYQTPRYLVIGTGKKITLECSQTMGHDKMYWYQQDPGMELHLIHYSYGVNSTEKGDLSSESTVSRIRTEHFPLTLESARPSHTSQYLCASRGGTQYFGPGTRLLVL.

This clonotype was counted a few times. The V call is TRBV25-1, the J call TRBJ2-1, with a weak D call TRBD1 (5 bases). This CDR3 contains 14 residues. From germline, CDR1 is MGHDK and CDR2 SYGVNS. V lost 9 bases and J lost 3, with 15 bases in between. CDR3 protein: CASSTWGGYNEQFF. The CDR3 DNA is TGTGCCAGTAGCACGTGGGGCGGCTACAATGAGCAGTTCTTC.

This clonotype showed up just a few times. The chain carries TRBV6-5 and TRBJ1-1, with D unresolved. V dropped 2 bases and J dropped 6 bases, with 10 bases sitting between them. The CDR3 consists of 13 residues. The V gene's germline CDR1 is MNHEY and CDR2 SVGAGI. CDR3 DNA sequence: TGTGCCAGCAGTTACGAGGGAAGATCTGAAGCTTTCTTT. Translation: CASSYEGRSEAFF.

V and J are TRBV20-1 and TRBJ1-2; no reliable D call. CDR1 DFQATT and CDR2 SNEGSKA come from the germline V gene (reference sequence). The CDR3 runs 11 residues. V shed 2 bases and J shed 13 bases, with 14 bases lying between them. CDR3 protein: CSARSGSLGTF. DNA of the CDR3: TGCAGTGCTAGAAGCGGGTCGTTAGGCACCTTC.

This clonotype was found a few times. The genes are TRBV5-6 and TRBJ2-2, with 7 bases that match TRBD2. The CDR3 runs 16 residues. Germline loops: CDR1 SGHDT, CDR2 YYEEEE. V lost 4 bases and J lost 7; bases outside the gene matches: 13. The CDR3 reads CASSQGLVGLLGELFF. The CDR3 DNA sequence: TGTGCCAGCAGCCAAGGACTAGTGGGGTTGCTCGGGGAGCTGTTTTTT. Variable domain in full (rest from reference TRBV5-6 and TRBJ2-2): DAGVTQSPTHLIKTRGQQVTLRCSPKSGHDTVSWYQQALGQGPQFIFQYYEEEERQRGNFPDRFSGHQFPNYSSELNVNALLLGDSALYLCASSQGLVGLLGELFFGEGSRLTVL.

The rearrangement links TRBV27 to TRBJ2-5, with D perhaps TRBD2 (5 bases). Gene TRBJ2-1 matches the end of the DNA better, so the J call may be wrong. In germline, CDR1 is MNHEY, CDR2 SMNVEV (reference sequence). This CDR3 spans 15 amino acids. DNA of the CDR3: TGTGCCAGCAGTTTTCGAGGGAGTTCCCACAATGAGCAGTTCTTC. The encoded protein is CASSFRGSSHNEQFF.

This clonotype was detected ten times or more. The chain is built from TRBV29-1 and TRBJ1-1; no definite D call. CDR3 size: 10 residues. V lost 6 bases and J 6 bases, leaving 8 bases between the germline ends. Germline V gene lookup returns CDR1 SQVTM and CDR2 ANQGSEA. The CDR3 DNA is TGCAGCGTAGTTCTGGCTGAAGCTTTCTTT. This encodes CSVVLAEAFF.